This TCR beta chain derives from a study of CD8+ T cells in alopecia areata. Extraction of RNA preceded its reverse transcription into cDNA, which served as the sequencing template. Produced via immunoSEQ multiplex PCR; TCRdb's table is partial and in-frame only. The table includes roughly 120,000 clones, 50% to 75% detected once. V gave up 6 bases and J gave up 2 bases; unmatched junction bases: 12. In germline, CDR1 is SQVTM, CDR2 ANQGSEA. The CDR3 has 15 residues. As to treatment: oral pan-JAK inhibitor, 5-10 mg twice daily. V is TRBV29-1 and J is TRBJ2-7; 8 nucleotides align to TRBD2. The sequencing used CD8+ T cells sorted from blood, collected at week 4, from a patient treated with tofacitinib. The sequence came from a human donor with alopecia areata. CDR3 in DNA: TGCAGCGTAGGAAAGGGGGTAGCGGGGCCCTACGAGCAGTACTTC. It codes for CSVGKGVAGPYEQYF.